The 21 T cell receptor beta chains given below trace back to one sample, sequenced in a study of CD8 T cells in ankylosing spondylitis. Each CDR3 protein gets one entry after TCRdb re-called the 5' RACE reads with MiXCR. Found here are roughly 60,000 distinct CDR3 sequences, 6.2% of them singletons; the top ten hold about 5%. Sequenced input: synovial fluid, either unsorted or a sorted T cell fraction (not recorded which). These receptors all stem from a male donor with ankylosing spondylitis.

This clonotype has only a few counts. This chain uses TRBV20-1 with TRBJ1-1; TRBD1 is a possible D gene (6 bases). Trimming left V 1 base short and J 6 bases short, with 9 bases between. From germline, CDR1 is DFQATT and CDR2 SNEGSKA (reference sequence). CDR3 length: 12 amino acids. CDR3 protein: CSARAGGPEAFF. The CDR3 coding sequence is TGCAGTGCTAGAGCCGGGGGCCCTGAAGCTTTCTTT.

This chain links TRBV6-6 with TRBJ2-5; D may be TRBD2 (7 bases). The CDR3 spans 13 residues. CDR1 MNHNY and CDR2 SVGAGI come from the germline V gene (reference sequence). V lost 7 bases and J lost 4, with 13 bases in between. The chain's CDR3 is CASNRGAGETQYF. The CDR3 DNA sequence: TGTGCCAGCAACCGGGGGGCGGGAGAGACCCAGTACTTC.

In this sample, this clonotype turned up a few times. This CDR3 reads CASSLSGSGQETQYF. The CDR3 coding sequence is TGTGCCAGCAGCTTATCGGGTAGCGGGCAAGAGACCCAGTACTTC. The V gene is TRBV7-3, the J gene TRBJ2-5, with 7 bases identical to TRBD2. The CDR3 totals 15 residues. After removal of 2 bases from V and 2 bases from J, the junction contained 5 bases not matched to a gene. Germline assignment: CDR1 SGHTA and CDR2 FQGTGA.

The chain is built from TRBV11-3 and TRBJ2-5; 13 nucleotides agree with TRBD2. The ends lost 7 bases at V and 0 bases at J; junction bases unmatched: 5. Germline CDR1 is SGHNT and CDR2 is YENEEA. This CDR3 region has 16 residues. This CDR3 is CASTVLAGGNQETQYF. The DNA of the CDR3 is TGTGCCAGCACCGTACTAGCGGGAGGGAACCAAGAGACCCAGTACTTC.

There are a few counts of this clonotype. The CDR3 DNA reads as TGTGCCAGCAGCCAAGAGGTTCTTAGCTTTGAGCAGTTCTTC. Its protein is CASSQEVLSFEQFF. This rearrangement joins TRBV14 to TRBJ2-1; D call uncertain. Between the trimmed V and J ends, which lost 0 bases and 9 bases, there was a span of 12 bases. The germline V gene has CDR1 SGHDN and CDR2 FVKESK. The CDR3 sequence is 14 residues long.

This clonotype was counted at least ten times. The CDR3 reads CSVGVVGSGNTDTQYF. The CDR3 DNA sequence: TGCAGCGTTGGTGTTGTAGGCAGCGGCAACACAGATACGCAGTATTTT. This rearrangement joins TRBV29-1 to TRBJ2-3, with TRBD2 as a possible D gene (5 bases). This CDR3 spans 16 amino acids. The germline CDR1 and CDR2 sequences are SQVTM and ANQGSEA. With 4 bases removed from V and 2 bases from J, the gap between germline ends came to 19 bases.

This clonotype came up many times. V is TRBV20-1 and J is TRBJ2-1; 14 bases are shared with TRBD2. This CDR3 has 16 residues. Per the germline V gene, CDR1 is DFQATT and CDR2 is SNEGSKA (reference sequence). Germline trimming cut 5 bases from V and 2 bases from J; bases unmatched to any gene: 5. This CDR3 is CSAQGLAGETYNEQFF. The CDR3 DNA reads TGCAGTGCTCAGGGACTAGCGGGAGAAACCTACAATGAGCAGTTCTTC.

V and J are TRBV12-3 or TRBV12-4 and TRBJ1-1; TRBD1 agrees at 9 bases. This CDR3 is 15 amino acids long. V shed 4 bases, J shed 5 bases, and the junction held 8 bases outside the gene matches. CDR3 protein: CASSSSNRGLTEAFF. CDR3 nucleotides: TGTGCCAGCAGTTCAAGTAACAGGGGGCTGACTGAAGCTTTCTTT.

This clonotype was seen repeatedly, ten times or more. The chain carries TRBV12-3 or TRBV12-4 and TRBJ2-1; D uncertain. CDR3 length equals 12 residues. Trimming shortened V by 7 bases and J by 1 base, and 5 bases separated the two germline ends. In nucleotides, the CDR3 is TGTGCCAGCAAGTTATCCTACAATGAGCAGTTCTTC. Protein product: CASKLSYNEQFF.

The rearrangement joins TRBV28 to TRBJ1-2; D is unresolved. The CDR3 runs 14 residues. With 3 bases removed from V and 3 bases from J, the gap between germline ends came to 11 bases. Germline CDR1 reads MDHEN; CDR2 reads SYDVKM. In DNA, the CDR3 is TGTGCCAGCAGTTTTTCAGCAGCGTACTATGGCTACACCTTC. Translation gives CASSFSAAYYGYTF.

This clonotype was seen a few times. J is TRBJ2-1 and V is TRBV11-2; the D gene is possibly TRBD1 (6 bases). Per germline, CDR1 SGHAT and CDR2 FQNNGV. Trimming pared 5 bases from V and 10 bases from J, leaving 21 bases between. The CDR3 contains 15 residues. CDR3 coding DNA: TGTGCCAGCAGCCAACTCGGACAGTCCTTGCTCGAGCAGTTCTTC. Its protein product is CASSQLGQSLLEQFF.

The rearrangement joins TRBV7-9 to TRBJ1-3, with D perhaps TRBD1 (6 bases). The CDR3 covers 16 residues. V was pared by 3 bases and J by 0 bases, with 12 bases between. CDR1 and CDR2 (germline): SEHNR, FQNEAQ (reference sequence). CDR3 in DNA: TGTGCCAGCAGCTTTTCAGGGGCCGTCTCTGGAAACACCATATATTTT. It encodes CASSFSGAVSGNTIYF.

This clonotype was observed once. Compared with germline, one end of the junction differs, possibly owing to a read error. The rearrangement uses TRBV12-3 or TRBV12-4 and TRBJ2-6, with 10 bases lining up with TRBD1. The CDR3 runs 16 residues. CDR3 nucleotides: TGTGCCAGCAGCCGACAGGGGGCCTCTGGGGTCAACGTCCTGACTTTC. This codes for CASSRQGASGVNVLTF.

This clonotype was seen ten or more times. This rearrangement joins TRBV28 to TRBJ2-5; the match to TRBD2 covers 13 bases. Looked up from germline, CDR1 is MDHEN and CDR2 is SYDVKM. V was pared by 8 bases and J by 1 base, with 4 bases of the junction left unmatched. This CDR3 contains 15 residues. DNA for the CDR3: TGTGCCAGCCCAGGACTAGCGGGAGTCCAAGAGACCCAGTACTTC. Translation: CASPGLAGVQETQYF.

In this sample, this clonotype turned up many times. This sequence joins TRBV19 and TRBJ1-1, with D hard to call. This CDR3 spans 13 amino acids. The germline V gene has CDR1 LNHDA and CDR2 SQIVND (reference sequence). The ends were cut back, 6 bases at V and 8 bases at J, with 16 bases in the middle. CDR3 protein: CASSPQAAQEAFF. In nucleotides, the CDR3 is TGTGCCAGTAGCCCGCAGGCAGCCCAAGAAGCTTTCTTT.

Notes on this clonotype: The junction and the germline gene differ at one end; a read error may be behind it. The rearrangement uses TRBV7-7 and TRBJ2-2, with 7 bases that match TRBD2. Germline V gene lookup returns CDR1 SSHAT and CDR2 FNYEAQ (reference sequence). The CDR3 has 17 amino acids. CDR3 region: CASSPRSSGTNTGELFF. CDR3 DNA sequence: TGTGCTAGCAGCCCCCGGAGCAGCGGGACCAACACCGGGGAGCTGTTTTTT.

Ten or more counts support this clonotype. In DNA form, the CDR3 reads TGCAGTGCTACTCCCCAGGGAATAAAGCAGTACTTC. It codes for CSATPQGIKQYF. J is TRBJ2-7 and V is TRBV20-1; tentatively, D is TRBD1 (5 bases). Trimming left V 4 bases short and J 8 bases short, with 15 bases between. This CDR3 has 12 residues. Germline lookup yields CDR1 DFQATT and CDR2 SNEGSKA (reference sequence).

There are many counts of this clonotype. The CDR3 sequence: CASSWRAGTALNTGELFF. The CDR3 region has the DNA TGCGCCAGCAGCTGGAGGGCCGGGACAGCATTGAACACCGGGGAGCTGTTTTTT. The V call is TRBV5-1, the J call TRBJ2-2, with D possibly matching TRBD1 (7 bases). Trimming shortened V by 3 bases and J by 1 base, and 19 bases separated the two germline ends. The CDR3 contains 18 residues. Germline CDR1 and CDR2: SGHRS and YFSETQ.

This clonotype appeared a few times. This chain connects TRBV7-2 to TRBJ2-5; TRBD2 is a possible D gene (5 bases). Germline V gene lookup returns CDR1 SGHTA and CDR2 FQGNSA. CDR3 length: 16 amino acids. Deletions cut 1 base from V and 5 bases from J, with 17 bases between. For the CDR3, the DNA is TGTGCCAGCAGCTTAGTTCTCTTAGCGATCGGGGAGACCCAGTACTTC. It is translated as CASSLVLLAIGETQYF.

This clonotype was seen only a few times. The rearrangement joins TRBV2 to TRBJ2-7, with 8 nucleotides matching TRBD1. CDR3 length: 14 residues. Germline V gene sequence: CDR1 SNHLY, CDR2 FYNNEI. Trimming cost V 11 bases and J 0 bases; bases outside gene matches: 9. CDR3 nucleotide sequence: TGTGCCGGAAGGACAGGGAAAAGCTCCTACGAGCAGTACTTC. It translates to CAGRTGKSSYEQYF.

The chain combines TRBV27 with TRBJ2-7, with 7 nucleotides matching TRBD1. This CDR3 spans 13 amino acids. With V trimmed by 6 bases and J by 4 bases, 6 bases remained unmatched. Germline CDR1 MNHEY, CDR2 SMNVEV (reference sequence). The CDR3 reads CASRNSGGYEQYF. Written as DNA, the CDR3 is TGTGCCAGCAGAAATTCAGGGGGTTACGAGCAGTACTTC.